The 21 T cell receptor beta chains listed next were all sequenced from one sample in a study of chemoradiotherapy in HPV16-positive cancers. Sequenced by immunoSEQ multiplex PCR; TCRdb stores in-frame clones only, minus some. The data show about 14,000 clones, just over 90% seen once. The sequenced sample was blood, obtained from a patient who underwent chemoradiotherapy. The receptor set was obtained from a human donor with HPV-associated anogenital cancer.

V gene TRBV6-5 combines with J gene TRBJ2-2; D is undetermined. Germline V lookup: CDR1 MNHEY, CDR2 SVGAGI. The CDR3 extends over 15 amino acids. V lost 0 bases, J lost 2 bases, and 7 bases lay in between. Here the CDR3 DNA reads TGTGCCAGCAGTTACTCCCGGCCCAACACCGGGGAGCTGTTTTTT. Translating gives CASSYSRPNTGELFF.

The chain couples TRBV6-1 to TRBJ2-7, with 12 bases identical to TRBD1. Germline CDR1 MNHNS, CDR2 SASEGT. There are 14 residues in the CDR3. The V and J ends lost 9 bases and 5 bases, in that order; junction bases with no gene match: 8. CDR3 sequence reads: CASRVGQGANEQYF. DNA of the CDR3: TGTGCCAGTAGGGTGGGACAGGGGGCCAACGAGCAGTACTTC.

This clone came up once. The chain uses TRBV27 and TRBJ1-2, with D possibly TRBD1 on 5 matching bases. Germline lookup yields CDR1 MNHEY and CDR2 SMNVEV (reference sequence). V was shortened by 8 bases and J by 0 bases, with 13 bases between the two germline ends. CDR3 length: 14 residues. In DNA, the CDR3 is TGTGCCAGCCGGTCGGGGGGAGCTAACTATGGCTACACCTTC. This translates into CASRSGGANYGYTF.

This sequence joins TRBV28 and TRBJ1-6, with D possibly being TRBD1 (6 bases). CDR3 length equals 15 residues. The ends were cut back, 7 bases at V and 7 bases at J, with 17 bases in the middle. Germline V lookup: CDR1 MDHEN, CDR2 SYDVKM. The CDR3 spells CASIGSFGTNSPLHF. Written as DNA, the CDR3 is TGTGCCAGCATAGGATCTTTTGGGACAAATTCACCCCTCCACTTT.

V usage is TRBV11-2 and J usage is TRBJ1-1, with 7 positions matching TRBD1. Germline assignment: CDR1 SGHAT and CDR2 FQNNGV. The CDR3 totals 15 residues. With 5 bases clipped from V and 3 bases from J, the junction kept 9 bases outside the gene matches. This CDR3 is CASSRDRVRDTEAFF. Written as DNA, the CDR3 is TGTGCCAGCAGCAGAGACAGGGTCCGTGACACTGAAGCTTTCTTT.

V is TRBV4-3 and J is TRBJ2-7; 11 bases align to TRBD1. Unmatched junction bases numbered 11, after V lost 4 bases and J lost 3 bases. This CDR3 has 17 amino acids. Germline-derived CDR1 and CDR2 are LGHNA and YSLEER. The CDR3 spells CASSPRFGTGGIYEQYF. The CDR3 DNA sequence: TGCGCCAGCAGCCCTAGATTCGGGACAGGGGGTATCTACGAGCAGTACTTC.

This chain connects TRBV15 to TRBJ2-7, with 7 bases lining up with TRBD2. This CDR3 is built from 15 residues. Germline CDR1 and CDR2: LNHNV and YYDKDF (reference sequence). The ends lost 1 base at V and 6 bases at J; junction bases unmatched: 9. The chain's CDR3 is CATSRARDYRSEQYF. CDR3 bases: TGTGCCACCAGCAGAGCCCGGGACTATCGAAGCGAGCAGTACTTC.

This clone was seen only once. The chain has TRBV21-1 and TRBJ1-2. TRBV21-1 counts as a pseudogene. The CDR3 consists of 14 residues. In DNA, the CDR3 is TGTGCCAGCAGGGGGACGGGGGCTAACTATGGCTACACCTTC. As protein: CASRGTGANYGYTF.

V is TRBV6-1 and J is TRBJ1-2, with TRBD1 as a possible D gene (6 bases). Germline V gene data show CDR1 as MNHNS and CDR2 as SASEGT. V was pared by 7 bases and J by 0 bases, with 12 bases between. CDR3 length: 14 residues. This CDR3 is CASKQGGSNYGYTF. The CDR3 DNA reads as TGTGCCAGCAAGCAAGGGGGGTCTAACTATGGCTACACCTTC.

This clone turned up a few times. The gene calls are TRBV6-1 and TRBJ2-1, with D uncertain. CDR3 size: 13 residues. With 6 bases removed from V and 4 bases from J, the gap between germline ends came to 10 bases. CDR1 is MNHNS, CDR2 SASEGT, per germline. Here the CDR3 reads CASSEIDYNEQFF. The CDR3 nucleotides are TGTGCCAGCAGCGAAATAGATTACAATGAGCAGTTCTTC.

The V call is TRBV14, the J call TRBJ2-3; a possible D gene is TRBD1 (6 bases). Germline CDR1 and CDR2: SGHDN and FVKESK. Deletions cut 3 bases from V and 4 bases from J, with 11 bases between. The CDR3 contains 14 residues. CDR3 nucleotides: TGTGCCAGCAGCCAGGGGGCCGGCTCAGATACGCAGTATTTT. It translates to CASSQGAGSDTQYF.

In this sample, this clone turned up once. This chain connects TRBV28 to TRBJ2-3; 9 bases match TRBD1. Germline assignment: CDR1 MDHEN and CDR2 SYDVKM. The CDR3 is made up of 14 amino acids. After removal of 7 bases from V and 8 bases from J, the junction contained 10 bases not matched to a gene. Here the CDR3 reads CASTRTGAQPTQYF. The CDR3 region has the DNA TGTGCCAGCACTCGGACAGGGGCTCAGCCTACGCAGTATTTT.

The rearrangement joins TRBV6-5 to TRBJ2-3; the match to TRBD2 covers 11 bases. CDR3 length equals 15 residues. After removal of 6 bases from V and 4 bases from J, the junction contained 6 bases not matched to a gene. Per germline, CDR1 MNHEY and CDR2 SVGAGI. CDR3 loop: CASRDSGGEADTQYF. CDR3 in DNA: TGTGCCAGCAGGGATAGCGGGGGGGAGGCAGATACGCAGTATTTT.

The V gene is TRBV6-1, the J gene TRBJ1-3; 7 bases align to TRBD1. The CDR3 has 15 residues. With 6 bases clipped from V and 0 bases from J, the junction kept 5 bases outside the gene matches. The germline V gene has CDR1 MNHNS and CDR2 SASEGT. The CDR3: CASRTDRDSGNTIYF. As DNA, the CDR3 is TGTGCCAGCAGGACAGACAGGGACTCTGGAAACACCATATATTTT.

The chain employs TRBV5-1 and TRBJ1-2; D perhaps matches TRBD1 (6 bases). Trimming cost V 4 bases and J 6 bases, with 19 bases left between them. The CDR3 length is 15 residues. The germline V gene encodes CDR1 SGHRS and CDR2 YFSETQ. The CDR3 region is CASSPLVGGRDGYTF. CDR3 bases: TGCGCCAGCAGCCCGCTTGTGGGGGGGCGCGATGGCTACACCTTC. The variable domain in full, with the rest retrieved from reference TRBV5-1 and TRBJ1-2, is KAGVTQTPRYLIKTRGQQVTLSCSPISGHRSVSWYQQTPGQGLQFLFEYFSETQRNKGNFPGRFSGRQFSNSRSEMNVSTLELGDSALYLCASSPLVGGRDGYTFGSGTRLTVV.

This clone was picked up one time. The genes are TRBV30 and TRBJ2-7; tentatively, D is TRBD1 (5 bases). Trimming stripped 2 bases from V and 5 bases from J, with 7 bases between. The CDR3 sequence is 11 residues long. Looked up from germline, CDR1 is GTSNPN and CDR2 is SVGIG (reference sequence). The DNA for the CDR3 is TGTGCCTGGAGTTCACAGGACGAGCAGTACTTC. This sequence encodes CAWSSQDEQYF.

The rearrangement links TRBV9 to TRBJ2-1; 8 bases are shared with TRBD2. This CDR3 contains 15 residues. Trimming at V came to 4 bases and at J to 6 bases, leaving 9 bases not matched to a gene. CDR1 is SGDLS, CDR2 YYNGEE, per germline. The CDR3 region is CASSPRISGANEQFF. The CDR3 DNA sequence: TGTGCCAGCAGCCCCCGCATTAGCGGGGCCAATGAGCAGTTCTTC.

The chain carries TRBV7-9 and TRBJ2-7, with D perhaps matching TRBD1 (6 bases). Trimming took off 1 base at V and 3 bases at J, with 10 bases between the two ends. The CDR3 loop spans 14 amino acids. Looked up from germline, CDR1 is SEHNR and CDR2 is FQNEAQ (reference sequence). As DNA, the CDR3 is TGTGCCAGCAGCTTAGGGACAGACGACTACGAGCAGTACTTC. Translation gives CASSLGTDDYEQYF.

This rearrangement joins TRBV11-3 to TRBJ2-5; 9 nucleotides align to TRBD1. This CDR3 region has 13 residues. The germline V gene has CDR1 SGHNT and CDR2 YENEEA. V was clipped by 3 bases and J by 11 bases; unmatched bases: 7. The CDR3 sequence is CASSLGTGREQYF. For the CDR3, the DNA is TGTGCCAGCAGCTTGGGGACAGGGCGTGAGCAGTACTTC.

The chain uses TRBV6-5 and TRBJ1-2; 10 bases align to TRBD1. The CDR3 has 14 residues. With 5 bases clipped from V and 7 bases from J, the junction kept 7 bases outside the gene matches. Looked up from germline, CDR1 is MNHEY and CDR2 is SVGAGI. The CDR3 DNA sequence: TGTGCCAGCAGTCAATCGACAGGGGGCCGTGGCTACACCTTC. Translation gives CASSQSTGGRGYTF.

The rearrangement links TRBV19 to TRBJ1-1; 9 bases fit TRBD1. This CDR3 has 14 residues. Germline CDR1 LNHDA, CDR2 SQIVND (reference sequence). After removal of 5 bases from V and 5 bases from J, the junction contained 6 bases not matched to a gene. The CDR3 spells CASSLRTGATEAFF. CDR3 in DNA: TGTGCCAGTAGTCTAAGGACAGGGGCTACTGAAGCTTTCTTT.